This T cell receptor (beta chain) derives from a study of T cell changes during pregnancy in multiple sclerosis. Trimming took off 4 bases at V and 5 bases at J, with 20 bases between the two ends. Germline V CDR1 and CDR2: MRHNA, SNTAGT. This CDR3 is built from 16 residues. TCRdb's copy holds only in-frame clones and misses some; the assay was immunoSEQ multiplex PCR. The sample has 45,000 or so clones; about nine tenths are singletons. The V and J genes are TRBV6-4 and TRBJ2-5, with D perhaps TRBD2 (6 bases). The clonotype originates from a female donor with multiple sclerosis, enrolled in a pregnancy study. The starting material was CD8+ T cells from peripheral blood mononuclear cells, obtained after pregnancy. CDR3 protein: CASSAAPRTGGETQYF. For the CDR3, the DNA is TGTGCCAGCAGTGCCGCCCCGAGGACCGGAGGGGAGACCCAGTACTTC.